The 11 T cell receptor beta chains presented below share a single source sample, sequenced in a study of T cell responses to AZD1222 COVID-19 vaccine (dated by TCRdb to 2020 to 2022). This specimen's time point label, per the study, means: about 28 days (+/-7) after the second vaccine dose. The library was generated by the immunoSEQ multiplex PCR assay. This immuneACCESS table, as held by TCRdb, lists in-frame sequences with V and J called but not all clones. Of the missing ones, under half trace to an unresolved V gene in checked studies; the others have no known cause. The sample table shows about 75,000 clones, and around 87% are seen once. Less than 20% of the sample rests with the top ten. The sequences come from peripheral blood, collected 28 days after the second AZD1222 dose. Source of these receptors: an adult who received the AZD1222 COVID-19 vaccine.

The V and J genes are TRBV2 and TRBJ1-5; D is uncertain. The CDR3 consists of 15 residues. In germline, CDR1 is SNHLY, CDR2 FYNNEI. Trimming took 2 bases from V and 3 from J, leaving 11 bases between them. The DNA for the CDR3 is TGTGCCAGCAGTGAACCGTACGGTAACAATCAGCCCCAGCATTTT. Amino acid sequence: CASSEPYGNNQPQHF.

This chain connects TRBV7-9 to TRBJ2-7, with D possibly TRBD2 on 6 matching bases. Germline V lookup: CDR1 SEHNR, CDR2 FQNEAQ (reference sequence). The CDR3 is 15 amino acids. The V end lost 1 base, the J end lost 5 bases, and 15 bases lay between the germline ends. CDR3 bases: TGTGCCAGCAGCTTAGGGGCCAGCGGGCGGGACGAGCAGTACTTC. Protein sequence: CASSLGASGRDEQYF. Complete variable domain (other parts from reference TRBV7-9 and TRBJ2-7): DTGVSQNPRHKITKRGQNVTFRCDPISEHNRLYWYRQTLGQGPEFLTYFQNEAQLEKSRLLSDRFSAERPKGSFSTLEIQRTEQGDSAMYLCASSLGASGRDEQYFGPGTRLTVT.

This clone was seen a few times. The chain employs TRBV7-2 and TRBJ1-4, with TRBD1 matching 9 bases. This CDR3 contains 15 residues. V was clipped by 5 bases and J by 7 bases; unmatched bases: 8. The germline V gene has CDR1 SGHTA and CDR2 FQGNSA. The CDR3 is CASSVTGGAGEKLFF. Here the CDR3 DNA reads TGTGCCAGCAGCGTCACAGGGGGCGCCGGTGAAAAACTGTTTTTT.

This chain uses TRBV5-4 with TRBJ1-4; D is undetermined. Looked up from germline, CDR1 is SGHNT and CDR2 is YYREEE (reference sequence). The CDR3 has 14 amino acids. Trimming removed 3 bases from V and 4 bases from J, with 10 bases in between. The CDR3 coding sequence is TGTGCCAGCAGCTCCGGGAGGCATAATGAAAAACTGTTTTTT. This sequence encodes CASSSGRHNEKLFF.

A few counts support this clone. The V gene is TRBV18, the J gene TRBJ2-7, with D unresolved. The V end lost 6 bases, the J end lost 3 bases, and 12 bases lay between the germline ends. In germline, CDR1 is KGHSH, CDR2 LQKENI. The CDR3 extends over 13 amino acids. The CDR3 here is CASSVASNYEQYF. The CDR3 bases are TGTGCCAGCTCCGTCGCCTCTAACTACGAGCAGTACTTC.

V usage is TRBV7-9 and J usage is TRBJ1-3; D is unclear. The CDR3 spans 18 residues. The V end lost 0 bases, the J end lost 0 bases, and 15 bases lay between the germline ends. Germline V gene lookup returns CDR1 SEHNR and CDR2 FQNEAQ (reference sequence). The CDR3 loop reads CASSLARVHSSSGNTIYF. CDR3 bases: TGTGCCAGCAGCTTAGCAAGAGTGCACAGCAGCTCTGGAAACACCATATATTTT.

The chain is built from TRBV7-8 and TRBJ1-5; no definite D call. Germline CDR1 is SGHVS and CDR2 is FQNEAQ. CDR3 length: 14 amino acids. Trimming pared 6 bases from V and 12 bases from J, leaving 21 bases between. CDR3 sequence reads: CASSSPEPPGFQHF. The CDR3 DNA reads TGTGCCAGCAGTTCGCCGGAACCACCAGGTTTCCAGCATTTT.

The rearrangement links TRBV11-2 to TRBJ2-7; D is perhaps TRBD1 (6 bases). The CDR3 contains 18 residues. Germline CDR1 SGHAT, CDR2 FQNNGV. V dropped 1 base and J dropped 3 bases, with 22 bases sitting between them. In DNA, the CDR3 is TGTGCCAGCAGCTTAGGGACGACAGGCCAAGGGGCTTTCTACGAGCAGTACTTC. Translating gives CASSLGTTGQGAFYEQYF.

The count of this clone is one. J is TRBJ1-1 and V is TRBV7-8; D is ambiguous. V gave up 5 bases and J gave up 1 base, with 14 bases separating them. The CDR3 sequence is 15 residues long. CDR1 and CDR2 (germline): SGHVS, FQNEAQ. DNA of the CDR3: TGTGCCAGCAGCCCTAGCGAGCGGGGGAACACTGAAGCTTTCTTT. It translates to CASSPSERGNTEAFF. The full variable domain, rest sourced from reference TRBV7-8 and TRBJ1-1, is GAGVSQSPRYKVAKRGQDVALRCDPISGHVSLFWYQQALGQGPEFLTYFQNEAQLDKSGLPSDRFFAERPEGSVSTLKIQRTQQEDSAVYLCASSPSERGNTEAFFGQGTRLTVV.

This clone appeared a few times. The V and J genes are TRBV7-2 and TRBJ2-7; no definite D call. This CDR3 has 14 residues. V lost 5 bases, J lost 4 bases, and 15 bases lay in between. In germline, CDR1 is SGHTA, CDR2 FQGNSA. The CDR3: CASSHTIHPYEQYF. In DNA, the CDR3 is TGTGCCAGCAGCCACACTATCCACCCTTACGAGCAGTACTTC.

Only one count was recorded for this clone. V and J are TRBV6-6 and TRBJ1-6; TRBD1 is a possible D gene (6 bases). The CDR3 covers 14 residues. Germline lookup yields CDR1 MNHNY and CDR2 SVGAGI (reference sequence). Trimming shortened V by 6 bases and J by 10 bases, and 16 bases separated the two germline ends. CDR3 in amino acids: CASSLRGYYSPLHF. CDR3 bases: TGTGCCAGCAGCCTGAGGGGGTATTACTCACCCCTCCACTTT.